This T cell receptor beta chain appears in the sequencing data of a study of post-analysis software for immune sequencing data. On the study more broadly: The patients showed relapsing-remitting, secondary progressive and progressive-relapsing multiple sclerosis courses.

For this clonotype: Antigen specificity is unknown.

This CDR3 is built from 15 residues. Per the germline V gene, CDR1 is SQVTM and CDR2 is ANQGSEA. V gave up 3 bases and J gave up 8 bases, with 20 bases separating them. Findings and caveats of the study: The five TRBV segments detected at higher frequency in patients than in controls included TRBV5-6, TRBV5-1 and TRBV20-1. Those with multiple sclerosis, the patient group, showed significantly lower normalized Chao1 diversity than controls.

TCR beta cDNA libraries included unique molecular identifiers. TCRdb recomputed calls from the PCR reads with MiXCR, one row per CDR3 protein. The repertoire includes roughly 870,000 distinct CDR3 sequences, roughly 50% of them detected once, and approximately 4.2% sits in the top ten. The sequenced sample consisted of blood. The TCR was taken from a girl between 5 and 17 years old with multiple sclerosis. The chain recombines TRBV29-1 with TRBJ2-1; D is possibly TRBD2 (5 bases). CDR3 DNA: TGCAGCGTTGACTACTCGATACTACCCGGGGATGAGCAGTTCTTC. It is translated as CSVDYSILPGDEQFF.